This T cell receptor beta chain was recorded in a study of response to subunit inactivated influenza vaccine. This clonotype was found many times. Antigen: not known. Trimming removed 3 bases at V and 9 bases at J, with 11 bases between. This CDR3 spans 12 amino acids. Germline lookup yields CDR1 SGHRS and CDR2 YFSETQ. TCRdb used MiXCR to reprocess the RT-PCR reads, holding one entry per CDR3 protein. The sample comprises 600,000 to 700,000 distinct CDR3 sequences, 14% of which are singletons, and 7.5% to 9% rests with the top ten. General study findings and limits: The authors suggested that few new T cells are recruited per seasonal influenza vaccination.

The starting material was PBMCs from blood, obtained 14 days before vaccination. V is TRBV5-1 and J is TRBJ2-3; a weak D match, TRBD1 (7 bases). The clonotype originates from a man aged 50 or older who received an inactivated influenza vaccine. Written as DNA, the CDR3 is TGCGCCAGCAGCTCACAGGGGAGGACGCAGTATTTT. This codes for CASSSQGRTQYF.